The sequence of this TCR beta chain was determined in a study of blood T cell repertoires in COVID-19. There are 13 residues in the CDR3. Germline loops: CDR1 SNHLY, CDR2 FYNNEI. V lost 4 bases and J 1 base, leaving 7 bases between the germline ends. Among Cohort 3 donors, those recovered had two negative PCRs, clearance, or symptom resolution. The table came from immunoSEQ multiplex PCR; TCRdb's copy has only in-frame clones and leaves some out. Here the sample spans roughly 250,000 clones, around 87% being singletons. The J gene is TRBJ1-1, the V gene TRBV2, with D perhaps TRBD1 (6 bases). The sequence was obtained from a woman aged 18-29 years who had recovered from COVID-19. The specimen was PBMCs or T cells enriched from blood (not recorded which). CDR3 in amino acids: CASSARGNTEAFF. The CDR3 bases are TGTGCCAGCAGTGCCAGGGGGAACACTGAAGCTTTCTTT.